This T cell receptor (beta chain) came from a study of patients and donors after allogeneic stem cell transplantation. Germline V gene data show CDR1 as KGHSH and CDR2 as LQKENI. The CDR3 totals 15 residues. A remark on this clonotype: A junction end diverges from the germline sequence, so it may reflect a read error.

TCRdb reanalysed the RT-PCR reads using MiXCR and keeps one entry per CDR3 protein. The sample has about 960,000 distinct CDR3 sequences, roughly 18% seen once. The sample taken for sequencing was blood, either unsorted or a sorted T cell fraction (not recorded which). This TCR came from a human donor who was either an allogeneic HSCT recipient or a stem cell or donor lymphocyte infusion donor (not recorded which). It is not recorded whose cells these are; they may come from a transplant donor. The chain couples TRBV18 to TRBJ1-1; 11 bases fit TRBD1. This chain's CDR3 is CTSSPAGTGGTEAFF. DNA of the CDR3: TGTACCAGCTCACCGGCCGGGACAGGGGGTACTGAAGCTTTCTTT.